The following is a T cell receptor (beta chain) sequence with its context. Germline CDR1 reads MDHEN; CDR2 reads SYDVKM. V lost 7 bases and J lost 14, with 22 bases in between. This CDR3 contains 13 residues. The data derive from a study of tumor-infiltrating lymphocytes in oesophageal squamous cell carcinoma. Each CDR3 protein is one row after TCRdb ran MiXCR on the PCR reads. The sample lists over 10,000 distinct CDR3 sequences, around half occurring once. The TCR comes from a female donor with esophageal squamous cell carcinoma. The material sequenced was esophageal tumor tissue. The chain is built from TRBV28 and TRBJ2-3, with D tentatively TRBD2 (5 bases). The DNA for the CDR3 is TGTGCCAGCATTGAAAGGAAAACCGGGGAGCTGTATTTT. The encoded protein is CASIERKTGELYF.